What follows describes a single TCR beta chain. What it binds is not known. The entry originates in a study of CD4 T cells in relation to SARS-CoV-2 and coronaviruses. Study as a whole: Negative control cultures got HIV-1 Nef peptides or no peptide.

Only in-frame clones appear in the TCRdb table, and some are missing; sequencing was by immunoSEQ multiplex PCR. The repertoire holds roughly 21,000 clones, with around three quarters as singletons. Findings and limits, study-wide: The cross-reactivity analysis covered only spike protein, not other viral proteins.

The ends were cut back, 8 bases at V and 2 bases at J, with 13 bases in the middle. The germline V gene has CDR1 SGHRS and CDR2 YFSETQ. The CDR3 loop spans 14 amino acids. Before the COVID-19 pandemic, during about 2011-2019, CD4+ T cells were taken from unexposed donors. Isolation of CD4+ T cells took place after about 9 days in culture. On days 3 and 7, cultures got half fresh IL-2 medium. The rearrangement uses TRBV5-1 and TRBJ2-2, with D perhaps TRBD2 (6 bases). This TCR was sampled from a human donor in good health. Source material: CD4+ T cells from PBMCs, cultured in vitro. CDR3 sequence (DNA): TGCGCCAGTCTCCGGGACTCTAACACCGGGGAGCTGTTTTTT. Its protein product is CASLRDSNTGELFF.